In this sample, the clone carrying this TCR beta chain turned up a few times. A clone one base away is much larger, so this may be a read error. This specimen comes from a study of T cells after yellow fever vaccination. Study details: Low-cell-number fractions underwent preparation using SMART-Seq v4 Ultra Low Input.

Germline CDR1 is SNHLY and CDR2 is FYNNEI. CDR3 length equals 10 residues. A process of 5'RACE template switching, which added a universal primer site and UMIs, was used to make TCR cDNA. TCRdb used MiXCR to reprocess the 5' RACE reads, holding one entry per CDR3 protein. The repertoire holds about 13,000 distinct CDR3 sequences, 4.5% to 6% seen once, with roughly 50% in the top ten. The source of this sequence is a man aged 25-45 years who received the YFV17D yellow fever vaccine. Sequenced material: PBMCs, either bulk or a sorted T-cell subset (CD4+, CD8+, memory, or dextramer-sorted; not recorded which), taken 45 days after the yellow fever booster vaccination. The chain employs TRBV2 and TRBJ1-1; no clear D. The chain's CDR3 is CVSSAVKAFF. DNA of the CDR3: TGTGTCAGCAGTGCAGTTAAAGCTTTCTTT.